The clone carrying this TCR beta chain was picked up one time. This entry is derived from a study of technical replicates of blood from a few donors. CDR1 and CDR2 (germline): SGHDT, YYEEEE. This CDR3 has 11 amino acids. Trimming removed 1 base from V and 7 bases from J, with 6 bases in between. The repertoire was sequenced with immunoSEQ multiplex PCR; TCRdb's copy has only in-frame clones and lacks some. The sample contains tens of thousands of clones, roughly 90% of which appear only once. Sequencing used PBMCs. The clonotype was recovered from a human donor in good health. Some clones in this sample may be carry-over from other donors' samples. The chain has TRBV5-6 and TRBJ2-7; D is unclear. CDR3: CASSLSREQYF. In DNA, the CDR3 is TGTGCCAGCAGCTTGTCGAGGGAGCAGTACTTC.